The sequence of this T cell receptor (beta chain) was determined in a study of beta chain features in type 1 diabetes. The entirety of the isolated RNA underwent reverse transcription, so expressed TCRB transcripts were sequenced. Here immunoSEQ multiplex PCR was the method, and the copy in TCRdb shows in-frame clones only, minus some. The table records tens of thousands of clones, 25% to 35% of them present only once. Study-level points and caveats: Patients showed naive, central memory and Treg TCRB repertoires that appeared more similar than those of healthy donors.

This CDR3 contains 14 residues. V was clipped by 5 bases and J by 6 bases, with 16 bases between them. Germline CDR1 MNHEY, CDR2 SVGAGI. About this clone itself: Its target is unknown.

The sequence derives from a woman aged 18-29 years in good health. This chain uses TRBV6-5 with TRBJ1-1; D is possibly TRBD1 (5 bases). Sequences were obtained from stem cell memory CD4+ T cells from blood. The CDR3 loop is CASSLRQGRSEAFF. The CDR3 DNA is TGTGCCAGCAGTCTAAGGCAGGGAAGGTCTGAAGCTTTCTTT.